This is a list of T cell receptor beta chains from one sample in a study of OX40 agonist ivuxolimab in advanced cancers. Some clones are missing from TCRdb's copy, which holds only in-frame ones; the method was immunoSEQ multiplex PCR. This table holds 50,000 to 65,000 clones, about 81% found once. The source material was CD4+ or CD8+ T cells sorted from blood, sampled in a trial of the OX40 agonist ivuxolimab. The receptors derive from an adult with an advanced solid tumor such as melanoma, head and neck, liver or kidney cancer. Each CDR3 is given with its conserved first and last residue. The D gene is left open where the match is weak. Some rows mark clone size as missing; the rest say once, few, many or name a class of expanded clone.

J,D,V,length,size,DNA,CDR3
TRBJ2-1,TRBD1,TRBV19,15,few,TGTGCCAGTAGTACGACCGGGACAGGGTCGAATGAGCAGTTCTTC,CASSTTGTGSNEQFF
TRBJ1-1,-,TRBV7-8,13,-,TGTGCCAGCAGCCCACGTGAGAACACTGAAGCTTTCTTT,CASSPRENTEAFF
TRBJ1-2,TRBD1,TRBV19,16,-,TGTGCCAGTAGTACTACTACGGGACAGACTAACTATGGCTACACCTTC,CASSTTTGQTNYGYTF
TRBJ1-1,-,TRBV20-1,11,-,TGCAGTGCTAGTAGCCAGGGGAAAGCTTTCTTT,CSASSQGKAFF
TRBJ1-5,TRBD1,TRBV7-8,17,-,TGTGCCAGCAGCCACCGCAGACTACAGGGGGGTAGTCAGCCCCAGCATTTT,CASSHRRLQGGSQPQHF
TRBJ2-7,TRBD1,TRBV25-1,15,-,TGTGCCAGCAGTGACCAGGACAGGGGGATCTACGAGCAGTACTTC,CASSDQDRGIYEQYF
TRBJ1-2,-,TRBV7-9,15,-,TGTGCCAGCAGCCCCCGGGACACCTCCGCGTATGGCTACACCTTC,CASSPRDTSAYGYTF
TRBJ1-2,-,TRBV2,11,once,TGTGCCAGCAGTGGCCGTCGGGGCTACACCTTC,CASSGRRGYTF
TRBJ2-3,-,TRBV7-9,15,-,TGTGCCAGCAGCTTTATAGACAAGCGCACAGATACGCAGTATTTT,CASSFIDKRTDTQYF
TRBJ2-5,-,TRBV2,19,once,TGTGCCAGCAGTGAAGCGTTTCCCCCACTAGACGGGCGTTCTGAGACCCAGTACTTC,CASSEAFPPLDGRSETQYF
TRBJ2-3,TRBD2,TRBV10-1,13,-,TGCGCCAGCAGTGCGCTAGCGGGGGATACGCAGTATTTT,CASSALAGDTQYF
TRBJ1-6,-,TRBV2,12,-,TGTGCCAGCAGTGGGGATAATTCACCCCTCCACTTT,CASSGDNSPLHF
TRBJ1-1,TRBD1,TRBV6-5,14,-,TGTGCCAGCAGTGGGGGACAGGGGATCGTCGGAGCTTTCTTT,CASSGGQGIVGAFF
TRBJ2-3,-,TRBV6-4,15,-,TGTGCCAGCAGTGTGGAGGGGGGGCGCACAGATACGCAGTATTTT,CASSVEGGRTDTQYF